These T cell receptor beta chains were read from a single sample in a study of blood T cell repertoires in COVID-19. Measured with immunoSEQ multiplex PCR; TCRdb has only the in-frame clones, and not every one. The repertoire includes some 45,000 clones, around 80% of them detected once, and 8.8% sits in the top ten. The sequenced sample was peripheral blood. These receptors came from a man in his sixties with acute or convalescent COVID-19. Both conserved end residues are part of each CDR3. D genes are given only for firm matches. Expanded clones get a size class; other rows say once, few or many, or leave the size out.

>-|TRBD1|TRBJ2-1|TRBV9
TGTGCCAGCAGCACCTACCGGGACAGGGTGGGCAATGAGCAGTTCTTC
CASSTYRDRVGNEQFF
>-|TRBD1|TRBJ1-1|TRBV24-1
TGTGCCACCAGTGAAACAGGGGCTTCGGGGACTGAAGCTTTCTTT
CATSETGASGTEAFF
>few|-|TRBJ2-3|TRBV24-1
TGTGCCACCGATCAGGGATCCACAGATACGCAGTATTTT
CATDQGSTDTQYF
>-|TRBD1|TRBJ2-2|TRBV2
TGTGCCAGCAGTTTGGACAGGGGTGGCCGGGAGCTGTTTTTT
CASSLDRGGRELFF
>-|-|TRBJ1-1|TRBV13
TGTGCCAGCAGCTTAGGACAGAACACTGAAGCTTTCTTT
CASSLGQNTEAFF
>-|-|TRBJ2-3|TRBV9
TGTGCCAGCAGCGTAGACGCCCGGGGGAGCACAGATACGCAGTATTTT
CASSVDARGSTDTQYF
>-|-|TRBJ1-5|TRBV5-1
TGCGCCAGCAGCAGATCGGGCAATCAGCCCCAGCATTTT
CASSRSGNQPQHF
>-|-|TRBJ2-5|TRBV6-5
TGTGCCATCCGGGACAACGGGATGGAAGAGACCCAGTACTTC
CAIRDNGMEETQYF
>-|TRBD1|TRBJ1-1|TRBV11-2
TGTGCCAGCAGCCGTGACAGGGTGAACACTGAAGCTTTCTTT
CASSRDRVNTEAFF
>few|-|TRBJ2-3|TRBV7-2
TGTGCCAGCAGCTTAGGCCAGGGAGGAGATACGCAGTATTTT
CASSLGQGGDTQYF